A single sample gave rise to the 5 T cell receptor beta chains below, sequenced in a study of blood T cell repertoires in COVID-19. Method: immunoSEQ multiplex PCR; TCRdb's copy keeps in-frame clones and lacks some. Counted here are under 200,000 clones, about 86% occurring once; the ten biggest clones make up roughly 8.2%. Sample: peripheral blood. Receptor source: a man in his 60s with acute or convalescent COVID-19.

The chain is built from TRBV20-1 and TRBJ2-5; 12 bases align to TRBD2. CDR3 length: 11 amino acids. The V gene's germline CDR1 is DFQATT and CDR2 SNEGSKA (reference sequence). The V and J ends lost 3 bases and 14 bases, in that order; junction bases with no gene match: 4. This CDR3 is CSARGTSGPYF. DNA of the CDR3: TGCAGTGCTAGGGGGACTAGCGGGCCTTACTTC.

This clone was observed once. The chain links TRBV5-8 to TRBJ2-3, with TRBD1 matching over 9 bases. There are 15 residues in the CDR3. With 1 base clipped from V and 1 base from J, the junction kept 1 base outside the gene matches. The germline V gene has CDR1 SGHTS and CDR2 YDEGEE. The CDR3 DNA is TGTGCCAGCAGCTTGAGGACAGGGGGCACAGATACGCAGTATTTT. Amino acids: CASSLRTGGTDTQYF.

This clone was picked up many times. The gene calls are TRBV24-1 and TRBJ1-3; 7 bases match TRBD1. The V gene end was trimmed by 2 bases and the J gene end by 1 base; junction bases not matched to a gene: 7. The germline gives CDR1 KGHDR, CDR2 SFDVKD. This CDR3 comprises 17 residues. CDR3 nucleotides: TGTGCCACCAGTGATTCTGCGACAGGGTCTTCTGGAAACACCATATATTTT. Amino acid sequence: CATSDSATGSSGNTIYF.

This chain joins TRBV5-1 and TRBJ2-5; D unclear. From germline, CDR1 is SGHRS and CDR2 YFSETQ. The ends were cut back, 4 bases at V and 1 base at J, with 8 bases in the middle. The CDR3 totals 13 residues. The CDR3 loop reads CASSASSQETQYF. The DNA of the CDR3 is TGCGCCAGCAGCGCGTCCTCCCAAGAGACCCAGTACTTC.

This chain links TRBV28 with TRBJ1-3; 8 bases align to TRBD1. Germline lookup yields CDR1 MDHEN and CDR2 SYDVKM. The CDR3 contains 15 residues. Unmatched junction bases numbered 1, after V lost 3 bases and J lost 0 bases. The CDR3 loop reads CASSFGTGSGNTIYF. In nucleotides, the CDR3 is TGTGCCAGCAGTTTCGGGACAGGCTCTGGAAACACCATATATTTT. Full variable domain (remainder filled in from reference TRBV28 and TRBJ1-3): DVKVTQSSRYLVKRTGEKVFLECVQDMDHENMFWYRQDPGLGLRLIYFSYDVKMKEKGDIPEGYSVSREKKERFSLILESASTNQTSMYLCASSFGTGSGNTIYFGEGSWLTVV.